This entry is about one T cell receptor (beta chain). The entry originates in a study of shared clonotypes between healthy human individuals. The assay was immunoSEQ multiplex PCR, and TCRdb's table has in-frame clones only and misses some. The sample shows nearly 1 million clones, 76% of them seen only once. The TCR comes from a man aged 18 to 29 in good health. The source material was memory CD4+ T cells sorted from blood. The subset: CD45RA-negative fraction.

The CDR3 loop reads CASSLSSGNTIYF. The CDR3, as DNA: TGTGCCAGCAGTTTATCCTCTGGAAACACCATATATTTT. This chain joins TRBV16 and TRBJ1-3; D unresolved. Germline V gene data show CDR1 as KGHSY and CDR2 as FQNENV. The CDR3 has 13 amino acids. Deletions cut 6 bases from V and 0 bases from J, with 6 bases between.